This T cell receptor beta chain was identified in a study of early T cells in non-severe SARS-CoV-2 infection. About the research overall: Whole-blood bulk RNA, unsorted, was sequenced, and chains were unpaired.

Germline V gives CDR1 MNHEY, CDR2 SVGEGT. Trimming cost V 2 bases and J 5 bases, with 12 bases left between them. This CDR3 contains 14 residues. From the 5' RACE reads, TCRdb called clonotypes with MiXCR, one entry per CDR3 protein. The table lists tens of thousands of distinct CDR3 sequences, 4.4% of them singletons, with 4.5% to 7% in the top ten. Source material: whole blood. This chain connects TRBV6-2 or TRBV6-3 to TRBJ1-1, with D possibly matching TRBD1 (5 bases). The source is an adult who was a healthcare worker with PCR-confirmed SARS-CoV-2 infection or an uninfected control (not recorded which). CDR3 DNA sequence: TGTGCCAGCAGTTACCGCCAGGGAGGAACTGAAGCTTTCTTT. It yields the protein CASSYRQGGTEAFF.